The 6 T cell receptor beta chains below come from one sample, sequenced in a study of cytomegalovirus exposure and HLA in healthy donors. Primers for the PCR totalled 60 Vbeta and 13 Jbeta. Produced via immunoSEQ multiplex PCR; TCRdb's table is partial and in-frame only. The sample has around 280,000 clones, around nine tenths seen once. Sequenced input: PBMCs. The source of these receptors is a young woman in good health and CMV-seronegative.

This clone was counted a single time. The chain uses TRBV7-9 and TRBJ2-7; D perhaps matches TRBD2 (5 bases). The germline gives CDR1 SEHNR, CDR2 FQNEAQ (reference sequence). The CDR3 spans 12 residues. Trimming shortened V by 8 bases and J by 5 bases, and 13 bases separated the two germline ends. CDR3 DNA: TGTGCCAGCTTGGGTTTGGGAGACGAGCAGTACTTC. Translation: CASLGLGDEQYF.

This chain uses TRBV4-1 with TRBJ2-4, with 8 bases fitting TRBD2. This CDR3 is built from 18 residues. J was trimmed by 3 bases and V by 4 bases; bases with no gene match: 14. The germline V gene has CDR1 MGHRA and CDR2 YSYEKL. In DNA, the CDR3 is TGCGCCAGCAGCCCCAGACGGGAGGGGTACTCCATCAAAAACATTCAGTACTTC. Encoded protein: CASSPRREGYSIKNIQYF.

As regards this clone: The germline gene is not matched at one end of the junction; a read error may be the cause. The chain is built from TRBV7-9 and TRBJ1-6; 10 bases align to TRBD1. The CDR3 extends over 16 amino acids. Germline V gene data show CDR1 as SEHNR and CDR2 as FQNEAQ (reference sequence). CDR3 protein: CSSSLGQGPSPLALHF. CDR3 coding DNA: TGTTCCAGCAGCCTGGGACAGGGGCCGAGCCCGTTGGCCCTCCACTTT. The entire variable domain, with the rest obtained from reference TRBV7-9 and TRBJ1-6, is as follows: DTGVSQNPRHKITKRGQNVTFRCDPISEHNRLYWYRQTLGQGPEFLTYFQNEAQLEKSRLLSDRFSAERPKGSFSTLEIQRTEQGDSAMYLCSSSLGQGPSPLALHFGNGTRLTVT.

The rearrangement joins TRBV25-1 to TRBJ2-7; TRBD2 matches 12 bases. Germline CDR1 and CDR2: MGHDK and SYGVNS. Unmatched junction bases numbered 14, after V lost 8 bases and J lost 3 bases. The CDR3 covers 17 residues. The chain's CDR3 is CASPRASGGETVYEQYF. The DNA for the CDR3 is TGTGCCAGCCCGAGGGCTAGCGGGGGGGAGACGGTCTACGAGCAGTACTTC.

This rearrangement joins TRBV7-2 to TRBJ1-6; D gene ambiguous. V was clipped by 1 base and J by 7 bases, with 11 bases between them. The CDR3 covers 15 residues. Germline loops: CDR1 SGHTA, CDR2 FQGNSA. The CDR3 DNA reads as TGTGCCAGCAGCTTAGGGCCAGGCTGGAATTCACCCCTCCACTTT. Amino acid sequence: CASSLGPGWNSPLHF.

The V gene is TRBV5-1, the J gene TRBJ1-1; D is unresolved. This CDR3 is 14 amino acids long. V was cut by 0 bases and J by 2 bases, with 8 bases left in between. Per the germline V gene, CDR1 is SGHRS and CDR2 is YFSETQ. The CDR3 here is CASSLDSRNTEAFF. The CDR3 DNA follows: TGCGCCAGCAGCTTGGACAGCCGAAACACTGAAGCTTTCTTT.